A single sample gave rise to the 23 T cell receptor beta chains below, sequenced in a study of blood T cells in healthy people across ages (dated by TCRdb to about 2015). To prepare the library, 5' RACE was applied. These reads were obtained on an Illumina HiSeq 2500. The second PCR ran for about 7 to 11 cycles and used a J-beta primer mix along with a sample-barcoded 5' primer. TCRdb ran its own pipeline on the public reads, namely fastp trimming at Q25 and MiXCR clone calling, and kept in-frame beta chains. When rows share a CDR3 protein, they turn into one entry using the most common DNA and genes. The sample has around 1,000,000 distinct CDR3 sequences on record, 35% to 40% of them singletons. Around 13% of the sample is taken by the ten largest. The sequenced material came from blood. The source is a man aged 18 to 29 in good health.

This clonotype was counted many times. The chain has TRBV12-3 or TRBV12-4 and TRBJ2-1; D is unclear. The CDR3 consists of 14 residues. V lost 2 bases and J 0 bases, leaving 5 bases between the germline ends. The CDR3 is CASSLSPSYNEQFF. The DNA for the CDR3 is TGTGCCAGCAGTTTATCCCCCTCCTACAATGAGCAGTTCTTC.

The chain combines TRBV10-3 with TRBJ2-3, with D perhaps TRBD2 (5 bases). In germline, CDR1 is ENHRY, CDR2 SYGVKD. This CDR3 region has 15 residues. V was trimmed by 1 base and J by 4 bases, leaving 12 bases between them. The CDR3 reads CAISEYRGAADTQYF. The CDR3 DNA reads TGTGCCATCAGTGAGTACCGGGGAGCGGCAGATACGCAGTATTTT.

V is TRBV7-3 and J is TRBJ1-2; a weak D match, TRBD1 (5 bases). The CDR3 totals 14 residues. V was shortened by 2 bases and J by 8 bases, with 15 bases between the two germline ends. Germline CDR1 SGHTA, CDR2 FQGTGA. The CDR3 nucleotides are TGTGCCAGCAGCTTATCCGGGACCCAAGGAGGCTACACCTTC. It encodes CASSLSGTQGGYTF.

On this clonotype: The conserved phenylalanine or tryptophan normally closing the CDR3 is absent here, so this likely arose from a read error. This sequence joins TRBV7-9 and TRBJ1-2; D unresolved. Trimming shortened V by 3 bases and J by 8 bases, and 10 bases separated the two germline ends. This CDR3 has 12 residues. Germline CDR1 is SEHNR and CDR2 is FQNEAQ (reference sequence). CDR3 protein: CASSFPQGGYTV. CDR3 DNA sequence: TGTGCCAGCAGCTTTCCTCAAGGAGGCTACACCGTC.

The chain couples TRBV6-6 to TRBJ1-1, with TRBD1 matching over 9 bases. CDR1 and CDR2 from the germline V gene are MNHNY and SVGAGI (reference sequence). The V segment lost 1 base and the J segment 6 bases; nucleotides outside the gene matches: 12. CDR3 length: 17 residues. CDR3 sequence reads: CASSYWAKAGTGPEAFF. DNA for the CDR3: TGTGCCAGCAGTTACTGGGCAAAAGCCGGGACAGGGCCTGAAGCTTTCTTT.

This rearrangement joins TRBV4-3 to TRBJ1-5, with no clear D. V was trimmed by 0 bases and J by 4 bases, leaving 10 bases between them. Germline V gene lookup returns CDR1 LGHNA and CDR2 YSLEER. The CDR3 runs 15 residues. CDR3 nucleotide sequence: TGCGCCAGCAGCCAAGATTCAGGAGTGAATCAGCCCCAGCATTTT. Residues: CASSQDSGVNQPQHF.

The chain joins TRBV20-1 to TRBJ1-5, with a tentative D call TRBD1 (5 bases). The germline V gene has CDR1 DFQATT and CDR2 SNEGSKA (reference sequence). The CDR3 is made up of 13 amino acids. Trimming took off 0 bases at V and 7 bases at J, with 10 bases between the two ends. The CDR3 loop reads CSARDLRGQPQHF. The CDR3 DNA is TGCAGTGCTAGAGATTTGCGGGGGCAGCCCCAGCATTTT.

This clonotype was counted between two and nine times. The V gene is TRBV9, the J gene TRBJ1-2, with no clear D. This CDR3 contains 15 residues. V was shortened by 0 bases and J by 0 bases, with 9 bases between the two germline ends. Looked up from germline, CDR1 is SGDLS and CDR2 is YYNGEE. The CDR3 here is CASSVGWGSNYGYTF. CDR3 nucleotide sequence: TGTGCCAGCAGCGTAGGATGGGGATCTAACTATGGCTACACCTTC. Together with reference TRBV9 and TRBJ1-2, the CDR3 gives the full variable domain: DSGVTQTPKHLITATGQRVTLRCSPRSGDLSVYWYQQSLDQGLQFLIQYYNGEERAKGNILERFSAQQFPDLHSELNLSSLELGDSALYFCASSVGWGSNYGYTFGSGTRLTVV.

The V and J genes are TRBV2 and TRBJ2-1, with TRBD2 matching 15 bases. The length of the CDR3 is 19 residues. Germline V gives CDR1 SNHLY, CDR2 FYNNEI. V lost 5 bases to trimming and J lost 5 bases; unmatched junction nucleotides: 13. Here the CDR3 DNA reads TGTGCCAGCAGTTCCGGACTAGCGGGGGGGTTAACGTCAAACAATGAGCAGTTCTTC. Translation: CASSSGLAGGLTSNNEQFF.

The chain has TRBV29-1 and TRBJ2-5; 9 bases are a match to TRBD1. The CDR3 is made up of 15 amino acids. V gave up 0 bases and J gave up 5 bases; unmatched junction bases: 7. Per the germline V gene, CDR1 is SQVTM and CDR2 is ANQGSEA. The CDR3 protein is CSVEDHRGLGETQYF. The DNA for the CDR3 is TGCAGCGTTGAAGATCACAGGGGGCTGGGGGAGACCCAGTACTTC.

J is TRBJ1-2 and V is TRBV3-1; TRBD1 matches at 11 bases. The CDR3 loop spans 18 amino acids. CDR1 and CDR2 from the germline V gene are LGHDT and YNNKEL (reference sequence). The J segment lost 3 bases and the V segment lost 0 bases, leaving 9 bases of the junction unmatched. In DNA, the CDR3 is TGTGCCAGCAGCCAAGAATGGCCCGGACAGGGGGCTGACTATGGCTACACCTTC. As protein: CASSQEWPGQGADYGYTF.

The chain recombines TRBV6-6 with TRBJ1-5, with D uncertain. Germline lookup yields CDR1 MNHNY and CDR2 SVGAGI (reference sequence). This CDR3 spans 14 amino acids. Between the trimmed V and J ends, which lost 2 bases and 5 bases, there was a span of 10 bases. In nucleotides, the CDR3 is TGTGCCAGCAGTTACGCGGGTGAGGATCAGCCCCAGCATTTT. Encoded protein: CASSYAGEDQPQHF.

The rearrangement links TRBV29-1 to TRBJ1-2; D is ambiguous. Germline CDR1 is SQVTM and CDR2 is ANQGSEA. Trimming removed 0 bases from V and 0 bases from J, with 11 bases in between. This CDR3 comprises 15 residues. CDR3 protein: CSVEDSGSANYGYTF. The CDR3 DNA is TGCAGCGTTGAAGATAGCGGCTCAGCTAACTATGGCTACACCTTC.

This clonotype was observed a few times. The chain couples TRBV6-2 or TRBV6-3 to TRBJ2-1, with D possibly TRBD2 on 5 matching bases. The CDR3 covers 18 residues. CDR1 and CDR2 (germline): MNHEY, SVGEGT. The V and J ends lost 2 bases and 1 base respectively, with 18 bases between them. Here the CDR3 reads CASSYGDRGMMSYNEQFF. Here the CDR3 DNA reads TGTGCCAGCAGTTACGGGGATCGGGGAATGATGTCCTACAATGAGCAGTTCTTC.

The V call is TRBV27, the J call TRBJ2-5; unclear D gene. CDR1 and CDR2 from the germline V gene are MNHEY and SMNVEV (reference sequence). Trimming took 6 bases from V and 1 from J, leaving 9 bases between them. The CDR3 is made up of 13 amino acids. Written as DNA, the CDR3 is TGTGCCAGCAGCTCTCTAGGCCAAGAGACCCAGTACTTC. Protein product: CASSSLGQETQYF.

The chain couples TRBV20-1 to TRBJ1-2; 10 bases line up with TRBD1. The CDR3 totals 12 residues. J lost 6 bases, V lost 6 bases, and 4 bases had no gene match. CDR1 is DFQATT, CDR2 SNEGSKA, per germline (reference sequence). The CDR3 reads CSAPGQGNGYTF. The CDR3 coding sequence is TGCAGTGCCCCGGGACAGGGGAATGGCTACACCTTC.

The chain couples TRBV10-3 to TRBJ2-5, with a weak D call TRBD2 (5 bases). V gave up 7 bases and J gave up 4 bases, with 22 bases separating them. Germline V gives CDR1 ENHRY, CDR2 SYGVKD. There are 16 residues in the CDR3. The CDR3 sequence is CAITQTLSGSAETQYF. The CDR3 DNA reads as TGTGCCATCACTCAAACCCTTTCGGGGTCCGCAGAGACCCAGTACTTC.

The J gene is TRBJ2-3, the V gene TRBV4-3; 11 nucleotides match TRBD2. The J segment lost 4 bases and the V segment lost 4 bases, leaving 4 bases of the junction unmatched. CDR3 size: 15 residues. From germline, CDR1 is LGHNA and CDR2 YSLEER. The CDR3, as DNA: TGCGCCAGCAGCCTTAGCGGGGGGGTAGCAGATACGCAGTATTTT. It encodes CASSLSGGVADTQYF.

The CDR3: CAISVAGEGDTEAFF. In DNA form, the CDR3 reads TGTGCCATCAGTGTAGCCGGGGAAGGGGACACTGAAGCTTTCTTT. The chain uses TRBV10-3 and TRBJ1-1, with D tentatively TRBD1 (5 bases). The germline gives CDR1 ENHRY, CDR2 SYGVKD. Trimming removed 4 bases at V and 3 bases at J, with 15 bases between. The CDR3 is made up of 15 amino acids.

The rearrangement uses TRBV7-9 and TRBJ1-4, with D hard to call. Germline values: CDR1 SEHNR, CDR2 FQNEAQ (reference sequence). V was trimmed by 2 bases and J by 7 bases, leaving 5 bases between them. The CDR3 runs to 12 residues. In nucleotides, the CDR3 is TGTGCCAGCAGCTTATTGAGTGAAAAACTGTTTTTT. This sequence encodes CASSLLSEKLFF.

The chain joins TRBV3-1 to TRBJ1-6; D is uncertain. V was trimmed by 0 bases and J by 14 bases, leaving 11 bases between them. This CDR3 is 13 amino acids long. Germline CDR1 reads LGHDT; CDR2 reads YNNKEL (reference sequence). CDR3 nucleotide sequence: TGTGCCAGCAGCCAAGATCTGGCCTCAACCCTCCACTTT. It codes for CASSQDLASTLHF. The variable domain in full, with the rest retrieved from reference TRBV3-1 and TRBJ1-6, is DTAVSQTPKYLVTQMGNDKSIKCEQNLGHDTMYWYKQDSKKFLKIMFSYNNKELIINETVPNRFSPKSPDKAHLNLHINSLELGDSAVYFCASSQDLASTLHFGNGTRLTVT.

Only a few counts were recorded for this clonotype. V usage is TRBV7-2 and J usage is TRBJ2-1; 7 nucleotides line up with TRBD2. The V segment lost 8 bases and the J segment 3 bases; nucleotides outside the gene matches: 7. Germline V lookup: CDR1 SGHTA, CDR2 FQGNSA. This CDR3 region has 14 residues. CDR3 loop: CASAPSGIYNEQFF. In nucleotides, the CDR3 is TGTGCCAGCGCGCCTAGCGGAATCTACAATGAGCAGTTCTTC.

This clonotype was counted at least ten times. The chain employs TRBV9 and TRBJ1-1, with unresolved D. V gave up 2 bases and J gave up 0 bases, with 8 bases separating them. CDR1 and CDR2 from the germline V gene are SGDLS and YYNGEE. The CDR3 totals 14 residues. Here the CDR3 DNA reads TGTGCCAGCAGCGTCGGGGAGCTGAACACTGAAGCTTTCTTT. Amino acids: CASSVGELNTEAFF.